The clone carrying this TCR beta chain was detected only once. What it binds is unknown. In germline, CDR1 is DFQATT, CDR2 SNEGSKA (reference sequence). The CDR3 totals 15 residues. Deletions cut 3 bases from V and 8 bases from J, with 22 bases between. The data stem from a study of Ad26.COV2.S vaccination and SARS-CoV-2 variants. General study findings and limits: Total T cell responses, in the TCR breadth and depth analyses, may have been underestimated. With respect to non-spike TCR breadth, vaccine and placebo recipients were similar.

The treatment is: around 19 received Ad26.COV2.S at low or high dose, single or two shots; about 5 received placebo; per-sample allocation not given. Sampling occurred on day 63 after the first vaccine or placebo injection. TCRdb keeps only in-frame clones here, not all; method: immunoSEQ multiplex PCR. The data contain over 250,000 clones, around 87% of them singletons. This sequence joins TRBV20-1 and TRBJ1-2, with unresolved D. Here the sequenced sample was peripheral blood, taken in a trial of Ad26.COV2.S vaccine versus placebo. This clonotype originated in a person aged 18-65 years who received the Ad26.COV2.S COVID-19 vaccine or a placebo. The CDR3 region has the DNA TGCAGTGCTAGTTCCCTAATGGAATCGTTCGGGGGCTACACCTTC. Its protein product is CSASSLMESFGGYTF.